What follows are 11 T cell receptor beta chains derived from one specimen sequenced in a study of blood T cell repertoires in COVID-19. TCRdb's table, derived via immunoSEQ multiplex PCR, lists solely in-frame clones and lacks some. The table lists some 250,000 clones, approximately 88% of them singletons, with roughly 0.8% in the top ten. The sequencing sample was made of peripheral blood. These receptors were obtained from a woman aged 25 to 39 with acute or convalescent COVID-19.

V usage is TRBV7-8 and J usage is TRBJ2-1, with a tentative D call TRBD1 (6 bases). The CDR3 covers 12 residues. Germline lookup yields CDR1 SGHVS and CDR2 FQNEAQ. With 7 bases removed from V and 4 bases from J, the gap between germline ends came to 8 bases. The CDR3 protein is CASNTGYNEQFF. The CDR3 region has the DNA TGTGCCAGCAACACAGGGTACAATGAGCAGTTCTTC.

The V gene is TRBV19, the J gene TRBJ2-7; 12 bases map to TRBD2. CDR3 length: 15 amino acids. V shed 3 bases, J shed 2 bases, and the junction held 2 bases outside the gene matches. The germline V gene has CDR1 LNHDA and CDR2 SQIVND (reference sequence). CDR3 DNA: TGTGCCAGTAGTATCGGACTAGCGGGACCCTACGAGCAGTACTTC. This gives the protein CASSIGLAGPYEQYF.

This chain joins TRBV27 and TRBJ2-2; D might be TRBD2 (6 bases). In germline, CDR1 is MNHEY, CDR2 SMNVEV (reference sequence). Trimming removed 5 bases from V and 0 bases from J, with 13 bases in between. This CDR3 region has 16 residues. This chain's CDR3 is CASSPRRGTNTGELFF. The CDR3 bases are TGTGCCAGCAGTCCCCGTCGGGGGACGAACACCGGGGAGCTGTTTTTT.

The V gene is TRBV4-3, the J gene TRBJ2-1; 12 positions match TRBD2. V shed 0 bases, J shed 2 bases, and the junction held 11 bases outside the gene matches. The CDR3 totals 20 residues. In germline, CDR1 is LGHNA, CDR2 YSLEER. CDR3 loop: CASSQDSPLLAGGTYNEQFF. In DNA form, the CDR3 reads TGCGCCAGCAGCCAAGATTCCCCCCTACTAGCGGGAGGAACCTACAATGAGCAGTTCTTC.

The genes are TRBV19 and TRBJ2-2; 10 nucleotides line up with TRBD1. The germline gives CDR1 LNHDA, CDR2 SQIVND (reference sequence). The CDR3 totals 15 residues. Trimming removed 3 bases from V and 7 bases from J; junction bases left unmatched: 5. CDR3 nucleotide sequence: TGTGCCAGTAGTATTATGACAGGGGGCAACGGGGAGCTGTTTTTT. Encoded protein: CASSIMTGGNGELFF.

V and J are TRBV18 and TRBJ2-6; D is undetermined. The CDR3 spans 13 residues. V was trimmed by 7 bases and J by 0 bases, leaving 4 bases between them. Germline V gene sequence: CDR1 KGHSH, CDR2 LQKENI. Here the CDR3 reads CASLSSGANVLTF. The DNA of the CDR3 is TGTGCCAGCTTGAGCTCTGGGGCCAACGTCCTGACTTTC.

This chain links TRBV19 with TRBJ1-3, with 8 bases aligning to TRBD1. Germline V CDR1 and CDR2: LNHDA, SQIVND (reference sequence). The CDR3 contains 13 residues. Unmatched junction bases numbered 5, after V lost 10 bases and J lost 3 bases. CDR3 sequence (DNA): TGTGCCATCGAGGACAGGGTTGGAAACACCATATATTTT. Translating gives CAIEDRVGNTIYF.

In the case of this clone: One end of the junction varies from germline; a read error may be responsible. The genes are TRBV7-7 and TRBJ2-5, with 11 bases lining up with TRBD2. Per germline, CDR1 SSHAT and CDR2 FNYEAQ (reference sequence). This CDR3 contains 15 residues. The CDR3 here is CASSSGLAELETQYF. In DNA form, the CDR3 reads TGTGCTAGCAGCTCGGGACTAGCGGAGCTCGAGACCCAGTACTTC.

The chain joins TRBV9 to TRBJ2-3; 9 positions match TRBD1. Germline lookup yields CDR1 SGDLS and CDR2 YYNGEE. The J segment lost 3 bases and the V segment lost 4 bases, leaving 9 bases of the junction unmatched. This CDR3 has 16 residues. CDR3: CASSPGGQGTTDTQYF. CDR3 nucleotide sequence: TGTGCCAGCAGCCCAGGAGGACAGGGGACGACAGATACGCAGTATTTT.

The J gene is TRBJ1-1, the V gene TRBV19, with D unresolved. The V end lost 7 bases, the J end lost 1 base, and 7 bases lay between the germline ends. The CDR3 consists of 12 residues. From germline, CDR1 is LNHDA and CDR2 SQIVND (reference sequence). CDR3 DNA sequence: TGTGCCAGTAAAGCAGGGAACACTGAAGCTTTCTTT. Amino acid sequence: CASKAGNTEAFF.

The chain has TRBV6-2 or TRBV6-3 and TRBJ2-1; 9 bases map to TRBD2. The length of the CDR3 is 13 residues. Germline loops: CDR1 MNHEY, CDR2 SVGEGT. Germline trimming cut 6 bases from V and 8 bases from J; bases unmatched to any gene: 5. The CDR3 DNA reads TGTGCCAGCAGCCAGAGCGGGAGGTATGAGCAGTTCTTC. Protein sequence: CASSQSGRYEQFF.